These T cell receptor beta chains were read from a single sample in a study of blood T cells in healthy people across ages. TCRdb re-called the 5' RACE reads through MiXCR, storing one row per CDR3 protein. The sample has 1,100,000 or so distinct CDR3 sequences; less than 50% are singletons. The source material was blood. The receptors shown here come from a woman aged 60-70 years in good health. The CDR3 runs from the conserved cysteine through the conserved F or W. Fields, in order: V gene, CDR3 protein.

TRBV29-1	CSVEGSVNTGELFF
TRBV20-1	CSARDADSRNQPQHF
TRBV27	CASRRFLALGSYNGQFF
TRBV3-1	CASSPNARGPGEQFF
TRBV5-1	CASSLAGGTGGEQFF
TRBV7-6	CASSLAGTSGYTDTQYF
TRBV20-1	CSALGVAKNIQYF
TRBV12-3/TRBV12-4	CASSLSQREPDTQYF
TRBV9	CASSVGTKQFF
TRBV20-1	CSARNAWEPSSYEQFF